This T cell receptor (beta chain) was obtained from a study of beta chain features in type 1 diabetes. Germline loops: CDR1 SGHTA, CDR2 FQGNSA. CDR3 length: 13 residues. Between the trimmed V and J ends, which lost 0 bases and 4 bases, there was a span of 5 bases. General observations from the study: Sequencing the cDNA could make cells with high TCR expression show up more than they should.

The table lists this clone with a few counts. Its target is unknown. The investigators reverse transcribed all of the isolated RNA, so they sequenced expressed TCRB transcripts. Method: immunoSEQ multiplex PCR; TCRdb's copy keeps in-frame clones and lacks some. The sample includes over 500,000 clones, roughly 15% of them seen just once. Sequencing used naive CD4+ T cells from blood. This TCR was sampled from a man aged 18 to 30 in good health. The J gene is TRBJ2-3, the V gene TRBV7-2, with D hard to call. The CDR3 sequence is CASSLAYADTQYF. In DNA form, the CDR3 reads TGTGCCAGCAGCTTAGCGTACGCAGATACGCAGTATTTT.